This T cell receptor (beta chain) originates from a study of neurological immune-mediated disorders. Time point specified: technical triplicate 3. Study findings and constraints: Private repertoires in all groups were suggested, as expanded clones shared no CDR3 amino acid sequences across subjects.

Germline V lookup: CDR1 KGHDR, CDR2 SFDVKD. This CDR3 has 16 residues. To note about this clonotype: The antigen remains undetermined. One end of the junction fails to match germline, which may point to a read error.

TCRdb itself ran the 5' RACE reads through MiXCR, one entry per CDR3 protein. The profile shows just under 45,000 distinct CDR3 sequences, around a fifth of them singletons. The specimen sequenced was PBMCs. The chain joins TRBV24-1 to TRBJ2-3; possible D gene TRBD2, 6 bases. This receptor was identified in a man aged 55 to 70 with HTLV-1-associated myelopathy (HAM/TSP). CDR3 region: CATSGGLVRCTYTQYF. Written as DNA, the CDR3 is TGTGCCACCAGTGGGGGACTCGTGAGGTGCACATATACGCAGTATTTT.